This TCR beta chain was found in a study of response to subunit inactivated influenza vaccine. Remarks on this clonotype: What it binds is unknown.

MiXCR, applied by TCRdb to the RT-PCR reads, yields one record per CDR3 protein. The sample includes roughly 760,000 distinct CDR3 sequences, around 20% of them seen just once. CDR1 and CDR2 from the germline V gene are SGHTA and FQGNSA. The CDR3 totals 17 residues. After removal of 4 bases from V and 2 bases from J, the junction contained 10 bases not matched to a gene. Study conclusions and caveats: There was a suggestion from the authors that each seasonal influenza vaccination recruits few new T cells.

The sample was PBMCs from blood, taken about 5 days after vaccination. This TCR was sampled from a man aged 50 to 59 who received an inactivated influenza vaccine. This chain connects TRBV7-2 to TRBJ2-5; 10 bases align to TRBD2. The CDR3 loop reads CASSYTYSGGGQETQYF. The DNA of the CDR3 is TGTGCCAGCAGCTACACTTACAGCGGGGGGGGTCAAGAGACCCAGTACTTC.